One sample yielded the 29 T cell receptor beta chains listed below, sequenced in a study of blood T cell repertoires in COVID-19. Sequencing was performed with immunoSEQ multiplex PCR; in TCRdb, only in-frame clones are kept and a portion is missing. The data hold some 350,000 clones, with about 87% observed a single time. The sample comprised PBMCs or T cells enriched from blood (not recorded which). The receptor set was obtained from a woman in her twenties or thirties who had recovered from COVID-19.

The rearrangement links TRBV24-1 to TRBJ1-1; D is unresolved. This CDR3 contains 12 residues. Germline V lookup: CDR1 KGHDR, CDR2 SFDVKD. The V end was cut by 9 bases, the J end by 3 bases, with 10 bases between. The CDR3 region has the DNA TGTGCCACCCGATCTTTAGACACTGAAGCTTTCTTT. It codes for CATRSLDTEAFF.

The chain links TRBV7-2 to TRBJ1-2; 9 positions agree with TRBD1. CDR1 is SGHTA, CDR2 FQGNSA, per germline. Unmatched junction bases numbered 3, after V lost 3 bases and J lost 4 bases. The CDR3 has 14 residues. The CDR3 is CASSLGQGLYGYTF. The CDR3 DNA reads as TGTGCCAGCAGCTTGGGACAGGGACTCTATGGCTACACCTTC.

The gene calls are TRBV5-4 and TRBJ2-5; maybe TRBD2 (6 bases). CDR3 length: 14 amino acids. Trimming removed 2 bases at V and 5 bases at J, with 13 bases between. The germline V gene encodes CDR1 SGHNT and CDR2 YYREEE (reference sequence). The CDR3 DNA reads TGTGCCAGCAGCTTTTTGGGGGGTCGGGAGACCCAGTACTTC. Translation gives CASSFLGGRETQYF.

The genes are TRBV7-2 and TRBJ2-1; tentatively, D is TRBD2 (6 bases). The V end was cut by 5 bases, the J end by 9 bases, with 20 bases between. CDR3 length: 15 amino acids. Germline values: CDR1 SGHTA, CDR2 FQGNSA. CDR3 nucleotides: TGTGCCAGCAGCAGGGCCGGGAGCACGCTGGGTGAGCAGTTCTTC. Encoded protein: CASSRAGSTLGEQFF.

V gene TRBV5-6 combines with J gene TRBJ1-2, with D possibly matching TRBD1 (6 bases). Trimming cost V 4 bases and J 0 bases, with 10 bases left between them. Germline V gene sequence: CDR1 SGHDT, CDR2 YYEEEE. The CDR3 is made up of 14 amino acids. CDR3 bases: TGTGCCAGCAGCCCGGGGACATCTAACTATGGCTACACCTTC. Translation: CASSPGTSNYGYTF.

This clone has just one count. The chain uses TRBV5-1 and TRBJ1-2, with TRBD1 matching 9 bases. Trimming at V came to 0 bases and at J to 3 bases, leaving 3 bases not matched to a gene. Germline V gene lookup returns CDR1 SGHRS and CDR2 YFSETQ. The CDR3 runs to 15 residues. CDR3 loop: CASSLVRTGDYGYTF. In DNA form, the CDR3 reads TGCGCCAGCAGCTTGGTTCGGACAGGGGACTATGGCTACACCTTC. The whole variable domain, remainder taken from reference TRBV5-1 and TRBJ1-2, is KAGVTQTPRYLIKTRGQQVTLSCSPISGHRSVSWYQQTPGQGLQFLFEYFSETQRNKGNFPGRFSGRQFSNSRSEMNVSTLELGDSALYLCASSLVRTGDYGYTFGSGTRLTVV.

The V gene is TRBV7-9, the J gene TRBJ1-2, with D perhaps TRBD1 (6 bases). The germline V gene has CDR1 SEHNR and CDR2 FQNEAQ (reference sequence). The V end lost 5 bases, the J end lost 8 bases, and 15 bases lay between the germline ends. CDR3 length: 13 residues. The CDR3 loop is CASSLRDIGGYTF. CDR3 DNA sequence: TGTGCCAGCAGCCTCCGGGACATAGGCGGCTACACCTTC. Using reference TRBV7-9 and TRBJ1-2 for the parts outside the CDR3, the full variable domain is DTGVSQNPRHKITKRGQNVTFRCDPISEHNRLYWYRQTLGQGPEFLTYFQNEAQLEKSRLLSDRFSAERPKGSFSTLEIQRTEQGDSAMYLCASSLRDIGGYTFGSGTRLTVV.

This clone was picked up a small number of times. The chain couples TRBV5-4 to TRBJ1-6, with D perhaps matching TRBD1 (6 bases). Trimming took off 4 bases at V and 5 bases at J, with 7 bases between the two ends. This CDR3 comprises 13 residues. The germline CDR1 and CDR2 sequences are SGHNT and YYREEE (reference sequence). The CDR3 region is CASSDRHNSPLHF. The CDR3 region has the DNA TGTGCCAGCAGCGACAGGCATAATTCACCCCTCCACTTT.

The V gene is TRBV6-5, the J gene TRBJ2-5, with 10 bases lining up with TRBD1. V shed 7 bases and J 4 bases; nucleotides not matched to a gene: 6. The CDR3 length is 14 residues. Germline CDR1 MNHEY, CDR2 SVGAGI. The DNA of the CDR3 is TGTGCCAGCATTCCGACAGGGGGCCTAGAGACCCAGTACTTC. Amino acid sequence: CASIPTGGLETQYF.

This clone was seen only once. For the CDR3, the DNA is TGTGCCACCAGCAGTCCAGGGAACACTGAAGCTTTCTTT. It encodes CATSSPGNTEAFF. This chain connects TRBV15 to TRBJ1-1, with D unresolved. Trimming cost V 3 bases and J 1 base, with 6 bases left between them. CDR3 size: 13 residues. In germline, CDR1 is LNHNV, CDR2 YYDKDF (reference sequence).

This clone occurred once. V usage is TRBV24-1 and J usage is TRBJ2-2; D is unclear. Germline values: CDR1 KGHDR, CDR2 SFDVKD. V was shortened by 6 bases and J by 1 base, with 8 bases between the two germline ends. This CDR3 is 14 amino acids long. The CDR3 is CATSPWRNTGELFF. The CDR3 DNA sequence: TGTGCCACCAGTCCTTGGAGGAACACCGGGGAGCTGTTTTTT.

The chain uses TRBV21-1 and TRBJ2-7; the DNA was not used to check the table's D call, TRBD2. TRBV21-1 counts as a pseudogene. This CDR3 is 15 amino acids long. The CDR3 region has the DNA TGTGCCAGCAGCAAAGGACGGGGGAAGCTCTACGAGCAGTACTTC. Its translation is CASSKGRGKLYEQYF.

CDR3 protein: CASSPGQSSYNEQFF. The CDR3 DNA follows: TGTGCCAGCTCACCGGGACAGAGCTCCTACAATGAGCAGTTCTTC. This rearrangement joins TRBV18 to TRBJ2-1; 7 bases align to TRBD1. The CDR3 has 15 residues. The V segment lost 3 bases and the J segment 0 bases; nucleotides outside the gene matches: 2. Germline CDR1 and CDR2: KGHSH and LQKENI.

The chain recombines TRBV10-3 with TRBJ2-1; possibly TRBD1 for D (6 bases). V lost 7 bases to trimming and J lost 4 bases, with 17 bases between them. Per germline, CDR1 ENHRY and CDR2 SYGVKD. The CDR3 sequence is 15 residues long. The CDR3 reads CAITDDRLPYNEQFF. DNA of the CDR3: TGTGCCATCACTGACGACAGGTTGCCGTACAATGAGCAGTTCTTC.

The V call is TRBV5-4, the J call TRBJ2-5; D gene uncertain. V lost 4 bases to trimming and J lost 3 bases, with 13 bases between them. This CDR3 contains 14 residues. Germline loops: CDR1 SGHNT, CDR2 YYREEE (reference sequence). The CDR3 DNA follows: TGTGCCAGCAGCCCGGAGTGGTGGAAAGAGACCCAGTACTTC. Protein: CASSPEWWKETQYF.

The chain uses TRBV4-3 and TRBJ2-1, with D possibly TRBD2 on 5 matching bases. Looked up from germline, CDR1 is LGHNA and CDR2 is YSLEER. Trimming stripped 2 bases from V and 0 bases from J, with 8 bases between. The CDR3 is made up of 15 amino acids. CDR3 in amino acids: CASSQLAGSYNEQFF. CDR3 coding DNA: TGCGCCAGCAGCCAACTAGCTGGCTCCTACAATGAGCAGTTCTTC.

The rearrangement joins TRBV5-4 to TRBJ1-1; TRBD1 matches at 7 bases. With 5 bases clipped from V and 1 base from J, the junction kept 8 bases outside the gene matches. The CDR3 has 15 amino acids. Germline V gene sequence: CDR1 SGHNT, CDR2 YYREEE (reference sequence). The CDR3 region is CASRPTGTENTEAFF. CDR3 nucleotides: TGTGCCAGCAGGCCCACCGGGACAGAGAACACTGAAGCTTTCTTT.

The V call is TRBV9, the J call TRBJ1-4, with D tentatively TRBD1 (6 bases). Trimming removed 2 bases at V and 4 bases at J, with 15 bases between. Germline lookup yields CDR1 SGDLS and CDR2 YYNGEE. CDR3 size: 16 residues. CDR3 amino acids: CASSVGDIQINEKLFF. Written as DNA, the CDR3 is TGTGCCAGCAGCGTGGGGGACATCCAAATTAATGAAAAACTGTTTTTT.

For the CDR3, the DNA is TGCGCCAGCCGCGGGTCGATTCCGGGACAGGGGGGCAATGAGCAGTTCTTC. It yields the protein CASRGSIPGQGGNEQFF. V gene TRBV10-1 combines with J gene TRBJ2-1; 11 bases fit TRBD1. The germline V gene has CDR1 WNHNN and CDR2 SYGVQD (reference sequence). The CDR3 is made up of 17 amino acids. The ends lost 8 bases at V and 6 bases at J; junction bases unmatched: 15.

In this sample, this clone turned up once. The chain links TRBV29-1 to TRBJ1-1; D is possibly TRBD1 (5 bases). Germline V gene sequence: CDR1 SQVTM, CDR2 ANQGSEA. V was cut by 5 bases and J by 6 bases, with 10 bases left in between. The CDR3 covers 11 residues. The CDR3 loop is CSVSGGAEAFF. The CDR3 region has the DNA TGCAGCGTTTCGGGGGGGGCTGAAGCTTTCTTT.

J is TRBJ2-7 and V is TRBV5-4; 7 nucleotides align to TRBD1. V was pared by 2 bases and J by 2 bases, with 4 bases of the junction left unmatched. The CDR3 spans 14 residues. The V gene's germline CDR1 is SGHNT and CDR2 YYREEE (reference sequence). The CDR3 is CASSLQGNPYEQYF. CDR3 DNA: TGTGCCAGCAGCTTACAGGGGAACCCCTACGAGCAGTACTTC. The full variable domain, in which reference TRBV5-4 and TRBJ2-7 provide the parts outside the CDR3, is ETGVTQSPTHLIKTRGQQVTLRCSSQSGHNTVSWYQQALGQGPQFIFQYYREEENGRGNFPPRFSGLQFPNYSSELNVNALELDDSALYLCASSLQGNPYEQYFGPGTRLTVT.

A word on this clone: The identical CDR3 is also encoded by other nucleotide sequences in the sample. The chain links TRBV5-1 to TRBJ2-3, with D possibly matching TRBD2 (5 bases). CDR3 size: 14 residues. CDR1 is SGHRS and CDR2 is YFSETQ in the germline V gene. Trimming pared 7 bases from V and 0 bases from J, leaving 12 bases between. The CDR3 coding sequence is TGCGCCAGCTCGCTAGGGAGCAGCACAGATACGCAGTATTTT. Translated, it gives CASSLGSSTDTQYF.

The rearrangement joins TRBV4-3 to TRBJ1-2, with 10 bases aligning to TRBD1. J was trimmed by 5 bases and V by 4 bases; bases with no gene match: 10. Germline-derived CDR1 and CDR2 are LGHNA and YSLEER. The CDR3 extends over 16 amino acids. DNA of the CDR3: TGCGCCAGCAGCCGCGGGGGGGACAGGGGAAGGTATGGCTACACCTTC. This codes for CASSRGGDRGRYGYTF.

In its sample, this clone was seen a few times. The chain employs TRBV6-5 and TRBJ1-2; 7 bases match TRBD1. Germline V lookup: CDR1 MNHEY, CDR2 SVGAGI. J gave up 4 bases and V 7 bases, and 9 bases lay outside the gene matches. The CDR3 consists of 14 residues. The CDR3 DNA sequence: TGTGCCAGCATTAAGGGGGCGCTAGGCTATGGCTACACCTTC. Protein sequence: CASIKGALGYGYTF.

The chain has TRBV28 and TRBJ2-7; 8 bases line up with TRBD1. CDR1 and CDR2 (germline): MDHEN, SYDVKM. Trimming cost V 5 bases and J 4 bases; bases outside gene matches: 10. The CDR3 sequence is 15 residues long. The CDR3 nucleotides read TGTGCCAGCAGTCCTAACAGGGGGAAGGGGTACGAGCAGTACTTC. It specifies CASSPNRGKGYEQYF.

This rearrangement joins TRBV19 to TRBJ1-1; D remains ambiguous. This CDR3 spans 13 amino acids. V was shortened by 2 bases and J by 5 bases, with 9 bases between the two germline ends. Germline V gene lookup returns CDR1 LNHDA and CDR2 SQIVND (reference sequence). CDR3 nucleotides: TGTGCCAGTAGTATAAATCAAGCAACTGAAGCTTTCTTT. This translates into CASSINQATEAFF.

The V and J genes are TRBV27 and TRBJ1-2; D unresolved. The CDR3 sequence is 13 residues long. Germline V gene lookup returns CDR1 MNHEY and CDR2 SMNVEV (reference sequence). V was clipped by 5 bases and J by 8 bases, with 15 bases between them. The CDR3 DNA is TGTGCCAGCAGTACGCCTCCGGGGTGGGGCTACACCTTC. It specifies CASSTPPGWGYTF.

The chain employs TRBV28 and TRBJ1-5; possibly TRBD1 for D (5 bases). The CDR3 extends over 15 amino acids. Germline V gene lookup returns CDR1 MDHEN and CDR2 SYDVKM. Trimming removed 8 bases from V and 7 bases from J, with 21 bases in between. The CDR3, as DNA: TGTGCCAGCTCTATTGGGTCATGGGGGGAACAGCCCCAGCATTTT. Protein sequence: CASSIGSWGEQPQHF.

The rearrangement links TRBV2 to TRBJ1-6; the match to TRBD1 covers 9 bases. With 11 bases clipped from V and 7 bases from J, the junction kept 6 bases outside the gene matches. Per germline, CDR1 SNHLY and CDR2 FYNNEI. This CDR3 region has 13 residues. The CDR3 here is CAPRDRENSPLHF. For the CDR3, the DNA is TGTGCCCCTCGGGACAGGGAGAATTCACCCCTCCACTTT.